The subject of this entry is one T cell receptor (beta chain). Its antigen is still unknown. No base quality values were provided; no much bigger clone lies one nucleotide off. Participants in the prospective study were enrolled through a virtual design, were aged roughly 18 to 100 years, and lived in approximately 25 United States geographic areas. In the prospective study, cohorts were assigned on the basis of participant-reported clinical history obtained from a screening survey and a study questionnaire. Exposed participants had been in contact, within 2 weeks of entering the study, with a person who had a PCR-confirmed or clinician-diagnosed case of COVID-19. In the prospective study, whole blood, serum and a nasopharyngeal or oropharyngeal swab were collected from each participant by mobile phlebotomists. Over a roughly 2-month period, participants in the prospective study had the option of providing additional blood draws and questionnaires. Before DNA extraction, blood samples from the prospective study were shipped at room temperature or frozen.

This sample was taken from a study of blood T cell repertoires in COVID-19 (dated by TCRdb to 2018 to 2020). Looking at the study overall: Samples covering the acute and convalescent phases of COVID-19 were provided by collaborators in the United States, Italy and Spain. A de-identified subject ID, COVID-19 status, age in years and sex were almost always included in the sample metadata. The material from the prospective study consisted of cDNA or gDNA derived from T cells, B-cell-depleted T cells, or PBMCs. Deeply sampled blood TCRbeta repertoires from subjects exposed to, actively infected with, or recovered from COVID-19 were included in the dataset. The repertoires were released in a freely available public database meant as a resource for research on the immune response to SARS-CoV-2. Samples were obtained from the ongoing ImmuneRACE study (first 160 participants) and from over a thousand subjects provided by 6 global collaborators. Where available, HLA class I and class II types were taken from metadata supplied by the sample provider and were not determined by assay-based typing.

The research as a whole found: How much clinical and demographic metadata was included differed by source and by participant, and the metadata was provided uncurated.

Its CDR3 holds 12 amino acids, cysteine through phenylalanine. Only the CDR3 DNA stays, 36 bases, in frame from base 1. V is reduced by 5 bases and J by 5 bases, leaving a spacing of 7 bases between them. The immunoSEQ Assay, a bias-controlled multiplex PCR, was used to amplify TCRbeta CDR3 regions from genomic DNA. The original methods were these. The number of nucleated cells in each sample was estimated from the amplification of reference gene primers within the assay. To quantify the absolute abundance of each unique TCRbeta CDR3 rearrangement, sequence reads were collapsed and filtered. For each sample, productive Simpson clonality was calculated by taking the square root of Simpson's diversity index across productive rearrangements. As stored in TCRdb, this immuneACCESS dataset retains in-frame rearrangements with V and J assigned. A fraction of the clones does not appear; measured against another copy, unresolved V genes explain less than half of the discrepancy, and the remainder lacks a known reason. That table is the source of V, J and clone size, and D and trimming were worked out from the DNA. Here the sample has about 350,000 clones; about nine tenths occur a single time. The ten top clones hold approximately 1% of the sample.

This receptor was identified in a woman in her 30s who had been exposed to COVID-19. The sequenced sample consisted of PBMCs or T cells enriched from blood (not recorded which). Here the chain combines TRBV12-3 or TRBV12-4 and TRBJ2-1; a confident D gene designation cannot be given. CDR3 sequence: CASSTKHNEQFF. The sequenced DNA is TGTGCCAGCAGTACAAAACACAATGAGCAGTTCTTC.